A selection of T cell receptor beta chains follows, all from one sample in a study of T cell changes during pregnancy in multiple sclerosis. The method was immunoSEQ multiplex PCR; TCRdb's version includes in-frame clones alone and lacks a portion of them. The sample consists of approximately 23,000 clones, about 90% of them appearing once. Sequencing used CD4+ T cells from peripheral blood mononuclear cells, obtained in the third trimester of pregnancy. The receptors derive from a female donor in good health, enrolled as a control in a pregnancy study. Each CDR3 is given without its conserved first and last residue. Fields, in order: D gene, V gene, J gene, CDR3 protein. D genes are given only for firm matches.

d_call: TRBD2; v_call: TRBV6-4; j_call: TRBJ2-7; cdr3_aa: AAWPGLAGERAFSYEQY
d_call: .; v_call: TRBV5-1; j_call: TRBJ2-6; cdr3_aa: ASSLGGGASISGANVLT
d_call: TRBD2; v_call: TRBV7-3; j_call: TRBJ2-1; cdr3_aa: ASSLTAGGPQF
d_call: TRBD2; v_call: TRBV7-3; j_call: TRBJ2-1; cdr3_aa: ASSPWGLAYEQF
d_call: .; v_call: TRBV7-8; j_call: TRBJ2-1; cdr3_aa: ASSLVGGAGEGEQF
d_call: .; v_call: TRBV5-5; j_call: TRBJ2-1; cdr3_aa: ASSRHGFSYNEQF
d_call: TRBD1; v_call: TRBV28; j_call: TRBJ1-2; cdr3_aa: ASSSSGGPFYGYT
d_call: .; v_call: TRBV4-2; j_call: TRBJ1-4; cdr3_aa: ASSQVAGINEKLF
d_call: TRBD2; v_call: TRBV11-2; j_call: TRBJ2-3; cdr3_aa: ASSLVGSGADTQY
d_call: TRBD2; v_call: TRBV5-4; j_call: TRBJ2-5; cdr3_aa: ASSLGGASGGYKETQY
d_call: .; v_call: TRBV19; j_call: TRBJ2-2; cdr3_aa: ASGVRKAGELF
d_call: .; v_call: TRBV25-1; j_call: TRBJ1-2; cdr3_aa: ASSELGINYGYT
d_call: TRBD1; v_call: TRBV18; j_call: TRBJ1-2; cdr3_aa: ASSPPQGLEGYT
d_call: .; v_call: TRBV19; j_call: TRBJ2-7; cdr3_aa: ASSTHGQPSDEQY
d_call: TRBD1; v_call: TRBV2; j_call: TRBJ2-2; cdr3_aa: ASSEERQGPNTGELF
d_call: .; v_call: TRBV27; j_call: TRBJ1-2; cdr3_aa: ASSGHGRFPYGYT
d_call: .; v_call: TRBV18; j_call: TRBJ2-5; cdr3_aa: ASSPSSSGSQY
d_call: .; v_call: TRBV6-5; j_call: TRBJ1-5; cdr3_aa: ASSSRGNQPQH
d_call: TRBD2; v_call: TRBV11-2; j_call: TRBJ2-1; cdr3_aa: ASSSVAGSYNEQF
d_call: .; v_call: TRBV7-9; j_call: TRBJ2-2; cdr3_aa: SPWRENTGELF
d_call: .; v_call: TRBV9; j_call: TRBJ2-5; cdr3_aa: ASSPRDFGGETQY
d_call: TRBD2; v_call: TRBV7-2; j_call: TRBJ2-3; cdr3_aa: ASSLARGGRSSTDTQY
d_call: .; v_call: TRBV9; j_call: TRBJ2-7; cdr3_aa: ASSVAQASYEQY
d_call: TRBD2; v_call: TRBV6-1; j_call: TRBJ2-7; cdr3_aa: ASSEPGLAAYEQY
d_call: .; v_call: TRBV6-5; j_call: TRBJ2-2; cdr3_aa: ASSPDSTGELF
d_call: .; v_call: TRBV6-6; j_call: TRBJ2-7; cdr3_aa: ASSPGSYEQY
d_call: TRBD1; v_call: TRBV28; j_call: TRBJ1-2; cdr3_aa: ATPSPGTDAPGSGYT
d_call: .; v_call: TRBV5-6; j_call: TRBJ1-3; cdr3_aa: ASSLDNRLGNTIY
d_call: TRBD1; v_call: TRBV5-4; j_call: TRBJ1-2; cdr3_aa: ASSQGQRYGYT
d_call: TRBD1; v_call: TRBV4-1; j_call: TRBJ1-2; cdr3_aa: ASSQFKPGQGNYGYT
d_call: .; v_call: TRBV7-8; j_call: TRBJ1-4; cdr3_aa: ASSSQDRWANEKLF
d_call: TRBD1; v_call: TRBV5-1; j_call: TRBJ2-5; cdr3_aa: ASSAIRGRETQY
d_call: TRBD1; v_call: TRBV28; j_call: TRBJ2-7; cdr3_aa: ASSFLHGGQGYEQY
d_call: TRBD2; v_call: TRBV28; j_call: TRBJ2-1; cdr3_aa: ASSLGGGRDEQF
d_call: .; v_call: TRBV18; j_call: TRBJ2-6; cdr3_aa: ASSPLPSSGANVLT
d_call: .; v_call: TRBV5-1; j_call: TRBJ2-5; cdr3_aa: ASSLRPGGVARAVKETQY
d_call: TRBD2; v_call: TRBV27; j_call: TRBJ2-6; cdr3_aa: ASSLGGGGGNSGANVLT
d_call: .; v_call: TRBV2; j_call: TRBJ2-7; cdr3_aa: ASTGDGYEQY
d_call: TRBD1; v_call: TRBV6-1; j_call: TRBJ1-3; cdr3_aa: ASSRQGMANTIY
d_call: .; v_call: TRBV6-5; j_call: TRBJ1-1; cdr3_aa: ASSYLRGAGPTEAF
d_call: .; v_call: TRBV27; j_call: TRBJ2-6; cdr3_aa: ASSFLRGSGANVLT
d_call: TRBD2; v_call: TRBV9; j_call: TRBJ2-4; cdr3_aa: ASSARTREDIQY
d_call: TRBD2; v_call: TRBV27; j_call: TRBJ2-1; cdr3_aa: ASSLLAGVYNEQF
d_call: .; v_call: TRBV27; j_call: TRBJ1-5; cdr3_aa: ASSLRGTLTQPQH
d_call: TRBD2; v_call: TRBV5-5; j_call: TRBJ2-7; cdr3_aa: ASTFGLAGGSSYEQY
d_call: .; v_call: TRBV14; j_call: TRBJ2-2; cdr3_aa: ASSQGTGTITGELF
d_call: TRBD1; v_call: TRBV9; j_call: TRBJ1-1; cdr3_aa: ASSRDSGANTEAF
d_call: TRBD2; v_call: TRBV15; j_call: TRBJ2-4; cdr3_aa: ATSSNLAGEVGKNIQY
d_call: TRBD1; v_call: TRBV5-5; j_call: TRBJ1-2; cdr3_aa: ASSQTGLSNYGYT
d_call: .; v_call: TRBV27; j_call: TRBJ2-3; cdr3_aa: ASLGAHTDTQY
d_call: TRBD1; v_call: TRBV7-9; j_call: TRBJ1-2; cdr3_aa: ASSRGQGANYGYT
d_call: .; v_call: TRBV18; j_call: TRBJ1-1; cdr3_aa: ASSPDGLGNTEAF
d_call: TRBD1; v_call: TRBV5-4; j_call: TRBJ2-5; cdr3_aa: ASSPAGRTGSVRYQETQY
d_call: .; v_call: TRBV18; j_call: TRBJ1-1; cdr3_aa: ASSPGGPMNTEAF
d_call: .; v_call: TRBV5-1; j_call: TRBJ2-1; cdr3_aa: ASSPGGTSYNEQF